This T cell receptor beta chain appears in the sequencing data of a study of metastatic and nonmetastatic thyroid tumors. On the study more broadly: Malignant thyroid and benign thyroid patients provided blood and tumor or nodule tissue whose repertoires were compared.

This clone occurred a few times. Its antigen is as yet unknown. The CDR3 runs to 15 residues. Germline CDR1 and CDR2: MNHEY and SMNVEV (reference sequence). V trimming: 5 bases; J trimming: 6 bases; junction bases outside the gene matches: 13. TCRdb re-called the PCR reads with MiXCR. Of thousands of clones in the sample, 27% were seen once. No patient had received any treatment before thyroid surgery. Regarding the study as a whole: Malignant thyroid tumors reportedly had TCR beta diversity that was significantly higher than in benign nodules, in blood and tumor.

The chain links TRBV27 to TRBJ2-7; 7 nucleotides agree with TRBD1. Sequencing was done on a sample of adjacent normal tissue. The TCR comes from a female donor with papillary thyroid cancer or a benign thyroid nodule (not recorded which). Some clones in this sample may be carry-over from other donors' samples. The CDR3 reads CASSEGAHRASEQYF. In DNA form, the CDR3 reads TGTGCCAGCAGTGAGGGGGCCCACAGGGCTAGCGAGCAGTACTTC.